Sequencing of this T cell receptor (beta chain) was carried out in a study of T cells in localized non-small cell lung cancer. Regarding the study as a whole: Owing to sequencing of a solitary tumor region, heterogeneity cannot be discounted.

Germline CDR1 and CDR2: KGHSH and LQKENI. The V gene lost 4 bases and the J gene lost 2 bases, with 15 bases spanning the gap. There are 16 residues in the CDR3. Clones were read by immunoSEQ multiplex PCR, and TCRdb kept only the in-frame ones, dropping some. The table lists 700 to 900 clones, over 20% of them singletons. As for this clone: What it recognizes is unknown.

The chain uses TRBV18 and TRBJ2-1; D remains ambiguous. The source is a man aged 40 to 69 with stage II lung adenocarcinoma. Source: normal lung tissue next to the tumor, taken before any cancer treatment. This chain's CDR3 is CASSRGSRNPYNEQFF. For the CDR3, the DNA is TGTGCCAGCTCACGCGGTAGCAGGAACCCCTACAATGAGCAGTTCTTC.